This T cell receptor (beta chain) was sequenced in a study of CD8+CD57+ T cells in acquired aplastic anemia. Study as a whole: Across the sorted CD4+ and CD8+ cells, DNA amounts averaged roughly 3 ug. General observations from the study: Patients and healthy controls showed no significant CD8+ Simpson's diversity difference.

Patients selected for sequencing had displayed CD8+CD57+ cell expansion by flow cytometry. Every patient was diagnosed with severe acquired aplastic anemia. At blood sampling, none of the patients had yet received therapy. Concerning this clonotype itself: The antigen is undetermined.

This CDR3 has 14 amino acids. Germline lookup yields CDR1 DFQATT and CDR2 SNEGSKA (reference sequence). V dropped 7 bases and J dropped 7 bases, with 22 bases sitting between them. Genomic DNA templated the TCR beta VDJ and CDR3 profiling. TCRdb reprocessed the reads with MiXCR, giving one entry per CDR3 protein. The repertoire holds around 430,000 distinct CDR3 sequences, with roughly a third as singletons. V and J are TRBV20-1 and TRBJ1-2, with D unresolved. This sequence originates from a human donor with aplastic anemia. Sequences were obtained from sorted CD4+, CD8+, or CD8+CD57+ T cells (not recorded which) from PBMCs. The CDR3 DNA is TGCAGTGAATTCGGTGAGAGGAGCTCGCGTGGCTACACCTTC. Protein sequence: CSEFGERSSRGYTF.